One T cell receptor (beta chain) is described in this entry. What it recognizes is unknown. The V gene lost 5 bases and the J gene lost 2 bases, with 22 bases spanning the gap. The germline V gene encodes CDR1 SGHTA and CDR2 FQGNSA. This CDR3 spans 18 amino acids. This sample stems from a study of T cell repertoires in cytomegalovirus infection. Study-wide background: An indication of both CMV infection and matching HLA type came from public TCR beta signatures.

Points from the study as a whole: HLA-C-restricted CMV-specific TCR beta clonotypes prevailed in the ex vivo response.

TCRdb fed the reads into MiXCR, producing one record per CDR3 protein. The data show roughly 500,000 distinct CDR3 sequences, 30% to 40% seen once. Sequencing was performed on cultured PBMCs, taken from culture after CMV antigen stimulation. The chain employs TRBV7-2 and TRBJ2-4; a possible D gene is TRBD2 (6 bases). This sequence was found in a human donor in good health (CMV status not recorded). Some clones in this sample may be carry-over from other donors' samples. The CDR3 is CASSLRSLASVTKNIQYF. CDR3 nucleotide sequence: TGTGCCAGCAGCCTACGGAGTCTAGCGTCAGTAACCAAAAACATTCAGTACTTC. Supplemented by reference TRBV7-2 and TRBJ2-4, the full variable domain reads GAGVSQSPSNKVTEKGKDVELRCDPISGHTALYWYRQSLGQGLEFLIYFQGNSAPDKSGLPSDRFSAERTGGSVSTLTIQRTQQEDSAVYLCASSLRSLASVTKNIQYFGAGTRLSVL.